Following are 29 T cell receptor beta chains from one sample sequenced in a study of shared clonotypes between healthy human individuals. The data were produced by immunoSEQ multiplex PCR, yet TCRdb's version contains in-frame clones alone and is incomplete. The repertoire holds around 1,100,000 clones, with around three quarters as singletons. Sequencing was done on a sample of memory CD4+ T cells from PBMCs. The subset: CD45RA-negative fraction. The receptors derive from a man aged 18 to 35 in good health. Some clones in this sample may be carry-over from other donors' samples.

The chain joins TRBV18 to TRBJ1-4; no clear D. The CDR3 length is 16 residues. The V gene's germline CDR1 is KGHSH and CDR2 LQKENI. V lost 2 bases to trimming and J lost 0 bases, with 10 bases between them. The CDR3 loop is CASSPRSPATNEKLFF. The CDR3 nucleotides read TGTGCCAGCTCACCAAGGTCGCCAGCAACTAATGAAAAACTGTTTTTT.

This clone was detected ten times or more. The V gene is TRBV28, the J gene TRBJ1-1; D gene unclear. In germline, CDR1 is MDHEN, CDR2 SYDVKM. The CDR3 is made up of 13 amino acids. V was shortened by 6 bases and J by 0 bases, with 8 bases between the two germline ends. CDR3 DNA: TGTGCCAGCAGGTCCCGGGTGAACACTGAAGCTTTCTTT. Translation gives CASRSRVNTEAFF.

This chain joins TRBV5-4 and TRBJ1-1, with D possibly matching TRBD1 (5 bases). V lost 3 bases and J lost 6, with 15 bases in between. CDR3 length: 14 residues. CDR1 is SGHNT, CDR2 YYREEE, per germline (reference sequence). CDR3 DNA sequence: TGTGCCAGCAGCTCGCCGGCCGGGGACGCTGAAGCTTTCTTT. The encoded protein is CASSSPAGDAEAFF.

V is TRBV4-1 and J is TRBJ1-5; D remains unclear. Trimming left V 3 bases short and J 2 bases short, with 5 bases between. CDR1 is MGHRA and CDR2 is YSYEKL in the germline V gene. The CDR3 contains 13 residues. CDR3 bases: TGCGCCAGCAGCCAGGCTCGCAATCAGCCCCAGCATTTT. Translating gives CASSQARNQPQHF.

In this sample, this clone turned up many times. The rearrangement joins TRBV6-5 to TRBJ1-2; possibly TRBD1 for D (6 bases). The CDR3 is 11 residues long. V shed 8 bases and J shed 5 bases, with 9 bases lying between them. From germline, CDR1 is MNHEY and CDR2 SVGAGI. The CDR3 here is CASSGQYGYTF. In DNA form, the CDR3 reads TGTGCCAGCTCCGGACAGTATGGCTACACCTTC.

The chain employs TRBV30 and TRBJ2-7; perhaps TRBD2 as D (5 bases). Trimming removed 0 bases at V and 5 bases at J, with 17 bases between. CDR1 is GTSNPN and CDR2 is SVGIG in the germline V gene (reference sequence). This CDR3 contains 15 residues. The CDR3 region has the DNA TGTGCCTGGAGTGTAAGGTATATAATGAGGGACGAGCAGTACTTC. Its protein is CAWSVRYIMRDEQYF.

This sequence joins TRBV28 and TRBJ1-3; D uncertain. V was clipped by 9 bases and J by 4 bases, with 7 bases between them. This CDR3 comprises 11 residues. Germline CDR1 reads MDHEN; CDR2 reads SYDVKM. The CDR3 is CASEAGNTIYF. In DNA, the CDR3 is TGTGCCAGTGAGGCGGGAAACACCATATATTTT.

The chain links TRBV2 to TRBJ2-5, with a weak D call TRBD1 (5 bases). Trimming removed 8 bases at V and 0 bases at J, with 10 bases between. There are 13 residues in the CDR3. Germline V gene lookup returns CDR1 SNHLY and CDR2 FYNNEI. CDR3 residues: CASGNRNQETQYF. CDR3 DNA: TGTGCCAGCGGTAACAGGAACCAAGAGACCCAGTACTTC.

This clone showed up just a few times. The sample carries other DNA sequences with the same CDR3. V gene TRBV5-1 combines with J gene TRBJ2-5; the D is unclear. Germline V gives CDR1 SGHRS, CDR2 YFSETQ. The CDR3 loop spans 13 amino acids. V gave up 4 bases and J gave up 4 bases, with 11 bases separating them. The CDR3 loop reads CASSPGVGETQYF. The CDR3 DNA is TGCGCCAGCAGCCCCGGTGTAGGAGAGACCCAGTACTTC.

This sequence joins TRBV2 and TRBJ2-5, with 7 bases that match TRBD2. The CDR3 loop spans 15 amino acids. Trimming removed 3 bases from V and 11 bases from J; junction bases left unmatched: 15. Germline values: CDR1 SNHLY, CDR2 FYNNEI. CDR3 bases: TGTGCCAGCAGTGAGTCACTAATAGAAGGGAGGGAGCAGTACTTC. Translation gives CASSESLIEGREQYF.

The sample holds one count of this clone. The chain employs TRBV14 and TRBJ2-5; the match to TRBD1 covers 8 bases. The assigned J gene may be wrong: the sequence end matches TRBJ2-7 better. CDR1 SGHDN and CDR2 FVKESK come from the germline V gene. CDR3 length: 15 amino acids. CDR3: CASSQLTGALYEQYF. The CDR3 DNA follows: TGTGCCAGCAGCCAATTGACAGGGGCCTTGTACGAGCAGTACTTC.

In this sample, this clone turned up a few times. The J gene is TRBJ2-1, the V gene TRBV5-4, with 9 bases fitting TRBD2. The J segment lost 9 bases and the V segment lost 3 bases, leaving 10 bases of the junction unmatched. Looked up from germline, CDR1 is SGHNT and CDR2 is YYREEE (reference sequence). The CDR3 contains 15 residues. The CDR3 spells CASSSGLAARSEQFF. CDR3 DNA sequence: TGTGCCAGCAGCTCGGGACTAGCTGCTCGGAGTGAGCAGTTCTTC.

The chain couples TRBV19 to TRBJ2-7, with D uncertain. Germline lookup yields CDR1 LNHDA and CDR2 SQIVND (reference sequence). Trimming cost V 3 bases and J 5 bases, with 14 bases left between them. The CDR3 is made up of 14 amino acids. The CDR3 loop is CASSMGADPNEQYF. As DNA, the CDR3 is TGTGCCAGTAGTATGGGCGCAGACCCGAACGAGCAGTACTTC. The full variable domain, in which reference TRBV19 and TRBJ2-7 provide the parts outside the CDR3, is DGGITQSPKYLFRKEGQNVTLSCEQNLNHDAMYWYRQDPGQGLRLIYYSQIVNDFQKGDIAEGYSVSREKKESFPLTVTSAQKNPTAFYLCASSMGADPNEQYFGPGTRLTVT.

This clone was recorded once. This may arise from a read error, as a much more abundant clone is one base away. The chain uses TRBV25-1 and TRBJ2-7; TRBD1 aligns across 11 bases. Germline V CDR1 and CDR2: MGHDK, SYGVNS. With V trimmed by 3 bases and J by 3 bases, 4 bases remained unmatched. This CDR3 has 15 amino acids. The CDR3, as DNA: TGTGCCAGCAGTGAGTCCGGGACAGGGGGCTACGAGCAGTACTTC. Translation gives CASSESGTGGYEQYF.

V usage is TRBV9 and J usage is TRBJ2-1; the match to TRBD2 covers 10 bases. Trimming took 3 bases from V and 4 from J; bases not matched to a gene: 7. The CDR3 extends over 16 amino acids. Per germline, CDR1 SGDLS and CDR2 YYNGEE. The CDR3 loop is CASSASGTSAYNEQFF. The DNA of the CDR3 is TGTGCCAGCAGCGCCTCCGGGACTAGCGCTTACAATGAGCAGTTCTTC.

J is TRBJ2-2 and V is TRBV2; D is undetermined. This CDR3 region has 15 residues. CDR1 and CDR2 from the germline V gene are SNHLY and FYNNEI. Trimming left V 7 bases short and J 4 bases short, with 16 bases between. Written as DNA, the CDR3 is TGTGCCAGCACGTGGTTGGGTAAGTCCACCGGGGAGCTGTTTTTT. Translation gives CASTWLGKSTGELFF.

This clone was seen a single time. CDR3 protein: CASSGVGGRNEKLFF. The DNA for the CDR3 is TGTGCCAGCTCAGGTGTTGGGGGCCGTAATGAAAAACTGTTTTTT. The J gene is TRBJ1-4, the V gene TRBV18, with TRBD1 as a possible D gene (6 bases). Germline V gene lookup returns CDR1 KGHSH and CDR2 LQKENI. The CDR3 is 15 residues long. Trimming cost V 5 bases and J 4 bases, with 14 bases left between them.

Regarding this clone: Other DNA sequences in this specimen translate into the identical CDR3. The chain employs TRBV28 and TRBJ1-2; possibly TRBD1 for D (5 bases). Per germline, CDR1 MDHEN and CDR2 SYDVKM. This CDR3 has 14 amino acids. V gave up 3 bases and J gave up 0 bases, with 8 bases separating them. CDR3 in amino acids: CASSLGGANYGYTF. CDR3 nucleotides: TGTGCCAGCAGTTTGGGGGGAGCTAACTATGGCTACACCTTC.

The gene calls are TRBV28 and TRBJ1-1, with 7 bases aligning to TRBD1. The V and J ends lost 3 bases and 11 bases, in that order; junction bases with no gene match: 15. Germline V gene sequence: CDR1 MDHEN, CDR2 SYDVKM. The CDR3 totals 15 residues. CDR3 nucleotide sequence: TGTGCCAGCAGTTTTTATTCTGGACAGGCTCAGAGGGCTTTCTTT. Its translation: CASSFYSGQAQRAFF.

The chain has TRBV18 and TRBJ1-1, with D possibly TRBD1 on 5 matching bases. CDR3 size: 16 residues. With 3 bases removed from V and 6 bases from J, the gap between germline ends came to 20 bases. Germline V CDR1 and CDR2: KGHSH, LQKENI. The CDR3 region has the DNA TGTGCCAGCTCACCGACACCAGGGTCTCAAGGGCCTGAAGCTTTCTTT. Amino acids: CASSPTPGSQGPEAFF.

The J gene is TRBJ2-7, the V gene TRBV6-1; 10 nucleotides agree with TRBD1. The V gene's germline CDR1 is MNHNS and CDR2 SASEGT. J lost 4 bases, V lost 6 bases, and 6 bases had no gene match. There are 14 residues in the CDR3. DNA of the CDR3: TGTGCCAGCAGCGGACAGGGGGGACCGTACGAGCAGTACTTC. This sequence encodes CASSGQGGPYEQYF.

V is TRBV5-1 and J is TRBJ1-6; D call uncertain. CDR1 is SGHRS and CDR2 is YFSETQ in the germline V gene. Trimming took 2 bases from V and 5 from J, leaving 11 bases between them. CDR3 size: 15 residues. As DNA, the CDR3 is TGCGCCAGCAGCTTCGGCGACCGCAATAATTCACCCCTCCACTTT. Its protein product is CASSFGDRNNSPLHF.

The V and J genes are TRBV4-2 and TRBJ2-4; no clear D gene. The length of the CDR3 is 15 residues. The V end lost 4 bases, the J end lost 0 bases, and 10 bases lay between the germline ends. Germline CDR1 and CDR2: LGHNA and YNFKEQ. The CDR3 region is CASSLDYSAKNIQYF. As DNA, the CDR3 is TGTGCCAGCAGCCTAGATTATTCAGCCAAAAACATTCAGTACTTC.

The V gene is TRBV5-1, the J gene TRBJ2-3; D unclear. The ends were cut back, 0 bases at V and 2 bases at J, with 10 bases in the middle. The germline gives CDR1 SGHRS, CDR2 YFSETQ. The CDR3 runs 15 residues. CDR3 sequence: CASSLVSLDTDTQYF. CDR3 in DNA: TGCGCCAGCAGCTTGGTATCACTTGACACAGATACGCAGTATTTT.

This chain joins TRBV5-6 and TRBJ2-3, with a tentative D call TRBD1 (5 bases). The CDR3 is 16 residues long. Per the germline V gene, CDR1 is SGHDT and CDR2 is YYEEEE. The V end lost 3 bases, the J end lost 0 bases, and 14 bases lay between the germline ends. CDR3 nucleotide sequence: TGTGCCAGCAGCTCCCTGACAGTTTCTAGCACAGATACGCAGTATTTT. Translating gives CASSSLTVSSTDTQYF.

This clone has a count of ten or more. The V and J genes are TRBV5-4 and TRBJ2-3; 13 bases line up with TRBD2. Looked up from germline, CDR1 is SGHNT and CDR2 is YYREEE (reference sequence). There are 16 residues in the CDR3. With 2 bases clipped from V and 2 bases from J, the junction kept 2 bases outside the gene matches. Here the CDR3 reads CASSLGLAGATDTQYF. CDR3 DNA sequence: TGTGCCAGCAGCTTAGGACTAGCGGGGGCCACAGATACGCAGTATTTT.

This rearrangement joins TRBV20-1 to TRBJ1-2; D unclear. The V gene lost 7 bases and the J gene lost 4 bases, with 10 bases spanning the gap. CDR3 length: 11 residues. CDR1 DFQATT and CDR2 SNEGSKA come from the germline V gene (reference sequence). CDR3 bases: TGCAGTGAATTGGGAAGCTATGGCTACACCTTC. Its translation: CSELGSYGYTF.

In its sample, this clone was seen once. The chain combines TRBV5-1 with TRBJ2-5; 9 positions match TRBD2. The V gene's germline CDR1 is SGHRS and CDR2 YFSETQ. The CDR3 extends over 16 amino acids. V lost 4 bases, J lost 2 bases, and 9 bases stayed unmatched. This CDR3 reads CASSLLTSGLQETQYF. The CDR3 DNA reads TGCGCCAGCAGCCTCCTGACTAGCGGTTTACAAGAGACCCAGTACTTC.

This clone was picked up one time. The chain couples TRBV20-1 to TRBJ1-3; possibly TRBD1 for D (5 bases). The CDR3 is made up of 11 amino acids. The germline V gene has CDR1 DFQATT and CDR2 SNEGSKA (reference sequence). Written as DNA, the CDR3 is TGCGGGGCAGAAGTCTCGGGGACCATATATTTT. This gives the protein CGAEVSGTIYF.